The next 28 T cell receptor beta chains were all read from a single sample in a study of cytomegalovirus exposure and HLA in healthy donors. Using immunoSEQ multiplex PCR, the repertoire was profiled, and TCRdb retains in-frame clones only, with some absent. Among 250,000 to 400,000 clones listed, approximately 85% were seen once. Sequenced sample: PBMCs. The receptors shown here come from a man aged 25-45 years in good health and CMV-seronegative.

The V gene is TRBV19, the J gene TRBJ2-6, with 13 bases matching TRBD2. Germline V lookup: CDR1 LNHDA, CDR2 SQIVND (reference sequence). J was trimmed by 0 bases and V by 6 bases; bases with no gene match: 5. CDR3 length: 18 amino acids. The CDR3 loop is CASSLRTSGGSGANVLTF. For the CDR3, the DNA is TGTGCCAGTAGCCTCCGGACTAGCGGGGGCTCTGGGGCCAACGTCCTGACTTTC.

This clone was found once. The chain uses TRBV5-1 and TRBJ1-4, with 8 positions matching TRBD1. J lost 2 bases, V lost 4 bases, and 4 bases had no gene match. CDR3 size: 15 residues. Germline V gene data show CDR1 as SGHRS and CDR2 as YFSETQ. The CDR3 sequence: CASSRWTGTNEKLFF. The DNA of the CDR3 is TGCGCCAGCAGCCGCTGGACAGGGACTAATGAAAAACTGTTTTTT.

V gene TRBV19 combines with J gene TRBJ1-5; tentative D call: TRBD1 (6 bases). Germline CDR1 reads LNHDA; CDR2 reads SQIVND (reference sequence). Deletions cut 9 bases from V and 4 bases from J, with 16 bases between. The CDR3 has 14 amino acids. DNA for the CDR3: TGTGCCAGCCGTTACGGGACAAATAATCAGCCCCAGCATTTT. Translated, it gives CASRYGTNNQPQHF.

The V and J genes are TRBV5-6 and TRBJ1-5, with a possible D match to TRBD1 (5 bases). The length of the CDR3 is 15 residues. The germline V gene encodes CDR1 SGHDT and CDR2 YYEEEE. Between the trimmed V and J ends, which lost 4 bases and 0 bases, there was a span of 11 bases. The CDR3 here is CASSRGIHSNQPQHF. The CDR3 coding sequence is TGTGCCAGCAGCCGGGGGATTCATAGCAATCAGCCCCAGCATTTT.

This clone was seen just once. The DNA is left out, because the CDR3 cannot be placed on it with certainty; the CDR3 is given as TCRdb lists it. V usage is TRBV27 and J usage is TRBJ2-5; no DNA check was done on the table's D call, TRBD1. The CDR3 spans 14 residues, counting both ends. Germline V gene lookup returns CDR1 MNHEY and CDR2 SMNVEV (reference sequence). CDR3 sequence: CASSFLAGGKTQYF.

The chain links TRBV5-6 to TRBJ2-3; the D is unclear. With 1 base removed from V and 2 bases from J, the gap between germline ends came to 8 bases. The CDR3 consists of 14 residues. Germline V gene data show CDR1 as SGHDT and CDR2 as YYEEEE. The CDR3 loop reads CASSLSQSTDTQYF. The CDR3 DNA follows: TGTGCCAGCAGCTTGTCTCAGTCCACAGATACGCAGTATTTT. Supplemented by reference TRBV5-6 and TRBJ2-3, the full variable domain reads DAGVTQSPTHLIKTRGQQVTLRCSPKSGHDTVSWYQQALGQGPQFIFQYYEEEERQRGNFPDRFSGHQFPNYSSELNVNALLLGDSALYLCASSLSQSTDTQYFGPGTRLTVL.

The CDR3 is CASSADRVLYEQYF. The CDR3 nucleotides are TGTGCCAGCAGCGCGGACAGGGTCTTATACGAGCAGTACTTC. J is TRBJ2-7 and V is TRBV6-1; TRBD1 agrees at 8 bases. Germline V CDR1 and CDR2: MNHNS, SASEGT. V dropped 6 bases and J dropped 4; count of bases not matched to a gene: 8. CDR3 size: 14 residues.

There are a few counts of this clone. The chain carries TRBV18 and TRBJ1-5, with D hard to call. This CDR3 contains 13 residues. V gave up 5 bases and J gave up 5 bases, with 10 bases separating them. The germline V gene has CDR1 KGHSH and CDR2 LQKENI. CDR3 residues: CASSNGGYQPQHF. The CDR3 nucleotides read TGTGCCAGCTCAAATGGAGGCTATCAGCCCCAGCATTTT.

V usage is TRBV4-1 and J usage is TRBJ2-6; no definite D call. Between the trimmed V and J ends, which lost 3 bases and 4 bases, there was a span of 10 bases. This CDR3 has 15 amino acids. From germline, CDR1 is MGHRA and CDR2 YSYEKL. The CDR3 sequence is CASSQPRPGANVLTF. The CDR3 nucleotides are TGCGCCAGCAGCCAGCCTAGACCCGGGGCCAACGTCCTGACTTTC.

The rearrangement joins TRBV29-1 to TRBJ2-7, with 8 bases matching TRBD1. V dropped 5 bases and J dropped 4; count of bases not matched to a gene: 13. CDR3 length equals 15 residues. Per the germline V gene, CDR1 is SQVTM and CDR2 is ANQGSEA. This CDR3 is CSVRSSGTGSYEQYF. DNA for the CDR3: TGCAGCGTTCGAAGCTCCGGGACAGGTTCTTACGAGCAGTACTTC.

The chain employs TRBV6-6 and TRBJ1-2, with D tentatively TRBD1 (5 bases). Trimming cost V 6 bases and J 0 bases, with 14 bases left between them. CDR1 is MNHNY, CDR2 SVGAGI, per germline (reference sequence). This CDR3 is 15 amino acids long. The CDR3 nucleotides are TGTGCCAGCAGCCGAAAGGACATAGCTAACTATGGCTACACCTTC. Its translation is CASSRKDIANYGYTF.

This clone was counted only a few times. This sequence joins TRBV21-1 and TRBJ2-7; TRBD2, as called in the table, went unchecked against the DNA. TRBV21-1 is marked as a pseudogene. This CDR3 has 8 residues. In nucleotides, the CDR3 is TGTGCCGCGGGCGCAGCCCTATTC. It encodes CAAGAALF.

This rearrangement joins TRBV5-6 to TRBJ2-1; possibly TRBD2 for D (6 bases). In germline, CDR1 is SGHDT, CDR2 YYEEEE. CDR3 length: 12 amino acids. V gave up 6 bases and J gave up 8 bases, with 12 bases separating them. Written as DNA, the CDR3 is TGTGCCAGCACCTGGGGGGTTGATGAGCAGTTCTTC. This gives the protein CASTWGVDEQFF.

This clone was seen only once. The chain links TRBV5-6 to TRBJ2-7, with 8 bases fitting TRBD1. Germline CDR1 and CDR2: SGHDT and YYEEEE. J gave up 7 bases and V 3 bases, and 3 bases lay outside the gene matches. The CDR3 loop spans 12 amino acids. For the CDR3, the DNA is TGTGCCAGCAGCTGGACAGGGAGGGAGCAGTACTTC. Residues: CASSWTGREQYF.

The chain links TRBV6-1 to TRBJ2-1; 9 bases are a match to TRBD2. Germline V gene sequence: CDR1 MNHNS, CDR2 SASEGT. J gave up 8 bases and V 9 bases, and 11 bases lay outside the gene matches. The CDR3 extends over 14 amino acids. In DNA form, the CDR3 reads TGTGCCAGTTTGGCGGGACTAGCTGATTATGAGCAGTTCTTC. Translation gives CASLAGLADYEQFF.

The chain couples TRBV6-6 to TRBJ1-1; D is perhaps TRBD1 (5 bases). Germline values: CDR1 MNHNY, CDR2 SVGAGI (reference sequence). This CDR3 has 12 amino acids. The V end lost 2 bases, the J end lost 11 bases, and 12 bases lay between the germline ends. CDR3 DNA sequence: TGTGCCAGCAGTTACGGGGCTACGGGTGCTTTCTTT. The encoded protein is CASSYGATGAFF.

This clone was counted between two and nine times. The genes are TRBV5-6 and TRBJ2-1; D is uncertain. The V and J ends lost 1 base and 9 bases respectively, with 8 bases between them. The CDR3 spans 12 residues. Per the germline V gene, CDR1 is SGHDT and CDR2 is YYEEEE. The CDR3 region is CASSLMRTEQFF. The CDR3 region has the DNA TGTGCCAGCAGCTTGATGCGTACTGAGCAGTTCTTC.

The chain has TRBV5-8 and TRBJ1-4, with TRBD1 identical over 9 bases. Germline V gene lookup returns CDR1 SGHTS and CDR2 YDEGEE. This CDR3 is built from 16 residues. V gave up 1 base and J gave up 1 base; unmatched junction bases: 2. Here the CDR3 DNA reads TGTGCCAGCAGCTTGAGGGACAGGGTAACTAATGAAAAACTGTTTTTT. As protein: CASSLRDRVTNEKLFF.

This chain links TRBV18 with TRBJ2-7; perhaps TRBD1 as D (6 bases). Germline-derived CDR1 and CDR2 are KGHSH and LQKENI. CDR3 size: 13 residues. Trimming pared 4 bases from V and 6 bases from J, leaving 13 bases between. The CDR3 DNA reads as TGTGCCAGCTCACGCCTCACAGGGTTCGAGCAGTACTTC. Translating it yields CASSRLTGFEQYF. The full variable domain, completed using reference TRBV18 and TRBJ2-7, is NAGVMQNPRHLVRRRGQEARLRCSPMKGHSHVYWYRQLPEEGLKFMVYLQKENIIDESGMPKERFSAEFPKEGPSILRIQQVVRGDSAAYFCASSRLTGFEQYFGPGTRLTVT.

This clone has more than one count but fewer than ten. The CDR3 here is CASSSAAGGRSTF. The CDR3 DNA reads as TGCGCCAGCAGCTCAGCCGCAGGGGGACGTAGCACCTTC. J is TRBJ1-2 and V is TRBV5-1; 7 nucleotides align to TRBD1. The germline V gene has CDR1 SGHRS and CDR2 YFSETQ. This CDR3 has 13 amino acids. Trimming cost V 3 bases and J 13 bases; bases outside gene matches: 12. Drawing the rest from reference TRBV5-1 and TRBJ1-2, the complete variable domain is KAGVTQTPRYLIKTRGQQVTLSCSPISGHRSVSWYQQTPGQGLQFLFEYFSETQRNKGNFPGRFSGRQFSNSRSEMNVSTLELGDSALYLCASSSAAGGRSTFGSGTRLTVV.

The chain combines TRBV11-2 with TRBJ2-5, with 8 bases aligning to TRBD2. Germline assignment: CDR1 SGHAT and CDR2 FQNNGV. Trimming removed 1 base from V and 2 bases from J; junction bases left unmatched: 6. The CDR3 has 16 residues. The DNA of the CDR3 is TGTGCCAGCAGCTTAGTGGGGCGGGGGGTTCAAGAGACCCAGTACTTC. Its translation: CASSLVGRGVQETQYF.

The CDR3 coding sequence is TGCGCCAGCAGCCACGGGACAGGTTACGAGCAGTACTTC. Translation: CASSHGTGYEQYF. The chain recombines TRBV5-1 with TRBJ2-7, with 8 bases identical to TRBD1. V was clipped by 4 bases and J by 4 bases; unmatched bases: 4. From germline, CDR1 is SGHRS and CDR2 YFSETQ. This CDR3 is 13 amino acids long.

CDR3 sequence: CASSVWGWGNNEQFF. In DNA, the CDR3 is TGTGCCAGCAGTGTTTGGGGCTGGGGAAACAATGAGCAGTTCTTC. The chain employs TRBV6-4 and TRBJ2-1; perhaps TRBD1 as D (5 bases). Deletions cut 4 bases from V and 5 bases from J, with 15 bases between. Per germline, CDR1 MRHNA and CDR2 SNTAGT. The CDR3 is 15 amino acids.

This sequence joins TRBV9 and TRBJ1-1; no reliable D call. With 4 bases removed from V and 7 bases from J, the gap between germline ends came to 11 bases. Looked up from germline, CDR1 is SGDLS and CDR2 is YYNGEE. The CDR3 sequence is 12 residues long. The CDR3 is CASSPRRDEAFF. DNA for the CDR3: TGTGCCAGCAGCCCTCGGAGGGATGAAGCTTTCTTT. The full variable domain, with the rest looked up from reference TRBV9 and TRBJ1-1, is DSGVTQTPKHLITATGQRVTLRCSPRSGDLSVYWYQQSLDQGLQFLIQYYNGEERAKGNILERFSAQQFPDLHSELNLSSLELGDSALYFCASSPRRDEAFFGQGTRLTVV.

V gene TRBV7-9 combines with J gene TRBJ2-5; 12 positions agree with TRBD2. J gave up 5 bases and V 6 bases, and 7 bases lay outside the gene matches. CDR3 length equals 15 residues. Germline V lookup: CDR1 SEHNR, CDR2 FQNEAQ (reference sequence). CDR3 sequence: CASRLLAGGPETQYF. In DNA form, the CDR3 reads TGTGCCAGCAGGTTACTAGCGGGGGGCCCCGAGACCCAGTACTTC.

The chain employs TRBV6-1 and TRBJ2-7, with D tentatively TRBD2 (5 bases). V shed 2 bases and J shed 2 bases, with 10 bases lying between them. CDR1 and CDR2 from the germline V gene are MNHNS and SASEGT. The CDR3 is 14 amino acids. CDR3 loop: CASSEWETTYEQYF. CDR3 DNA sequence: TGTGCCAGCAGTGAATGGGAGACCACCTACGAGCAGTACTTC.

This clone was observed once. The chain joins TRBV5-5 to TRBJ2-7; 8 nucleotides match TRBD1. CDR3 length: 17 amino acids. The ends lost 2 bases at V and 0 bases at J; junction bases unmatched: 10. Per the germline V gene, CDR1 is SGHKS and CDR2 is YYEKEE (reference sequence). The CDR3 is CASSLNYGGQVSYEQYF. As DNA, the CDR3 is TGTGCCAGCAGCTTAAATTACGGGGGACAGGTCTCCTACGAGCAGTACTTC.

The chain couples TRBV19 to TRBJ1-5; 7 bases are shared with TRBD1. V trimming: 4 bases; J trimming: 0 bases; junction bases outside the gene matches: 6. CDR1 LNHDA and CDR2 SQIVND come from the germline V gene (reference sequence). The CDR3 extends over 16 amino acids. The CDR3 protein is CASSRATGLSNQPQHF. The CDR3 DNA reads as TGTGCCAGTAGTAGAGCGACAGGGCTTAGCAATCAGCCCCAGCATTTT.